This T cell receptor beta chain was captured by sequencing in a study of T cells in Graves' hyperthyroidism and ophthalmopathy. Together with thyroid ultrasound, orbital computed tomography, serum thyroxine and TRAb, clinical symptoms were used for diagnoses. The CDR3 has 13 amino acids. V shed 2 bases and J shed 7 bases, with 8 bases lying between them. Amplified regions were TCR beta CDR3 sequences from RNA transcripts. RT-PCR in the first round (using the HTBI primer set) targeted the TCR CDR3. TCRdb used MiXCR to reprocess the multiplex PCR reads, holding one entry per CDR3 protein. Here the sample spans some 360,000 distinct CDR3 sequences, around 13% being singletons. Study-wide points: The model predicted ophthalmopathy a median roughly 6.3 months before onset. A model of 13 V-J pairs discriminated ophthalmopathy from stable hyperthyroidism.

This clonotype was observed many times. Its target is not known. The sample consisted of blood. The chain has TRBV12-3 or TRBV12-4 and TRBJ2-2, with a weak D call TRBD1 (6 bases). The source of this sequence is a woman aged 55-70 years with Graves' hyperthyroidism. CDR3 in DNA: TGTGCCAGCAGTTTAAGGGGGTTCGGGGAGCTGTTTTTT. It translates to CASSLRGFGELFF.